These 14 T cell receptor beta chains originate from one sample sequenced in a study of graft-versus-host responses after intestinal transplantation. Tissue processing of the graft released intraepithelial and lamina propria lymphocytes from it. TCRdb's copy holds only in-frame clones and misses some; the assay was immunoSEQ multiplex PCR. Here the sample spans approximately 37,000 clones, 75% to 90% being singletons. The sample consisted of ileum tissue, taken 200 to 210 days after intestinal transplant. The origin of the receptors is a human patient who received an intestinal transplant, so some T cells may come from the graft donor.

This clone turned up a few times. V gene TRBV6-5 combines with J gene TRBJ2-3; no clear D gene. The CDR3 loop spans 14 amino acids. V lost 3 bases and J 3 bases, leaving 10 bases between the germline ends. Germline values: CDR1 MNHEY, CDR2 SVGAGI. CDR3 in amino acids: CASSYGPRTDTQYF. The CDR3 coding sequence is TGTGCCAGCAGTTATGGTCCGAGAACAGATACGCAGTATTTT.

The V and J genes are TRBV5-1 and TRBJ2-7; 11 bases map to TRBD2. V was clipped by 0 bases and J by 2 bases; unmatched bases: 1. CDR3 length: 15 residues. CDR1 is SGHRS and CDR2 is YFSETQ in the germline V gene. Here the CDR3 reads CASSLGLAGPYEQYF. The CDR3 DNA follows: TGCGCCAGCAGCTTGGGACTAGCGGGGCCCTACGAGCAGTACTTC.

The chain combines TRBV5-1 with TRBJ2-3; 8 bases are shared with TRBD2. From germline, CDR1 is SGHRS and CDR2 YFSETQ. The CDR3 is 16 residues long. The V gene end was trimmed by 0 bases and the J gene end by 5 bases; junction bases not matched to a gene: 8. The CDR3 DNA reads TGCGCCAGCAGCTTGGGTCCAGCGGGAGAGCTAGATACGCAGTATTTT. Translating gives CASSLGPAGELDTQYF.

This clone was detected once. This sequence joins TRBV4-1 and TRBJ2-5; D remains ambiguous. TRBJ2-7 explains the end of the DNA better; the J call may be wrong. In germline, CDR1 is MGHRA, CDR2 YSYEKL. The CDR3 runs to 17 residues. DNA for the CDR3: TGCGCCAGCAGCCAAGCGACGGCAGGAAGGAGCTCCTACGAGCAGTACTTC. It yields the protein CASSQATAGRSSYEQYF.

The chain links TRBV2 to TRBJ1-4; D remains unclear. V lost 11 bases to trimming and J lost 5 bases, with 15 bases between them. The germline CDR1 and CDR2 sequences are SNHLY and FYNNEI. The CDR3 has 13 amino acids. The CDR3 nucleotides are TGTGCCTGCGCACAAGGACCGAATGAAAAACTGTTTTTT. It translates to CACAQGPNEKLFF.

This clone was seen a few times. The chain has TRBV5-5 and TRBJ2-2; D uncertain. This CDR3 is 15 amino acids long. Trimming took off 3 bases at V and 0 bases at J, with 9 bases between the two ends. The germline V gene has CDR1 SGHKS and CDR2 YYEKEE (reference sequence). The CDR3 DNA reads TGTGCCAGCAGCTGGACCGACGCGAACACCGGGGAGCTGTTTTTT. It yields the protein CASSWTDANTGELFF.

CDR3 bases: TGCGCCAGCAGCGGGGACTTCCCCGATGGCACCGGGGAGCTGTTTTTT. Translating it yields CASSGDFPDGTGELFF. The chain combines TRBV5-1 with TRBJ2-2; D is perhaps TRBD2 (6 bases). The CDR3 totals 16 residues. The germline CDR1 and CDR2 sequences are SGHRS and YFSETQ. V was trimmed by 4 bases and J by 4 bases, leaving 17 bases between them.

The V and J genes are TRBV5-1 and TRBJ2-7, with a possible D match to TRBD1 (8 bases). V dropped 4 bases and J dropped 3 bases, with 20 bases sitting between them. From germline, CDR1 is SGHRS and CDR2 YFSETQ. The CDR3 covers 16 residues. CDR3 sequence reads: CASSGGKRDRIYEQYF. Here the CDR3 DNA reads TGCGCCAGCAGCGGCGGAAAGCGGGACAGGATCTACGAGCAGTACTTC.

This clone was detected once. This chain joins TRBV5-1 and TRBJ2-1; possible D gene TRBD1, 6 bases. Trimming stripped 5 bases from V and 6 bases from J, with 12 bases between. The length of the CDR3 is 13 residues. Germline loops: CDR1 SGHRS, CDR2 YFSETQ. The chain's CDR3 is CASRSGQLNEQFF. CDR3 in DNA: TGCGCCAGCAGATCCGGACAGCTCAATGAGCAGTTCTTC.

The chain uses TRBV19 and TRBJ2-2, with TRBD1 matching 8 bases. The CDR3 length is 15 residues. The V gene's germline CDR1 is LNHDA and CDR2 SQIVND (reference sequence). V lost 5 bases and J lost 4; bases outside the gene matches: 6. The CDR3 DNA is TGTGCCAGTAGTGATCAGGGGGCGGTCACCGGGGAGCTGTTTTTT. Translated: CASSDQGAVTGELFF.

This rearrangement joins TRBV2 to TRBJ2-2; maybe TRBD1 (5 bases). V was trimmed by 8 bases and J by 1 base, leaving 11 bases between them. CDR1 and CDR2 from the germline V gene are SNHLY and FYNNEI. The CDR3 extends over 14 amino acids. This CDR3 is CASDSNLNTGELFF. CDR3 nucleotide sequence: TGTGCCAGCGACAGTAATTTGAACACCGGGGAGCTGTTTTTT.

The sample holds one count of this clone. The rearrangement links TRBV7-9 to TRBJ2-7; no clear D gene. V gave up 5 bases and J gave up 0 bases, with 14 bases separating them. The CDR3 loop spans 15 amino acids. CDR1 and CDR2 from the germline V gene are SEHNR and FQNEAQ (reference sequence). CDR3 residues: CASSPELAPSYEQYF. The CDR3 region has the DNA TGTGCCAGCAGCCCAGAGTTGGCCCCCTCCTACGAGCAGTACTTC.

CDR3 amino acids: CASSLRQGGHQPQHF. Written as DNA, the CDR3 is TGTGCCAGCAGTCTAAGACAGGGGGGCCATCAGCCCCAGCATTTT. This chain uses TRBV28 with TRBJ1-5; the match to TRBD1 covers 9 bases. Germline V CDR1 and CDR2: MDHEN, SYDVKM. The CDR3 is 15 amino acids. V was pared by 5 bases and J by 5 bases, with 7 bases of the junction left unmatched.

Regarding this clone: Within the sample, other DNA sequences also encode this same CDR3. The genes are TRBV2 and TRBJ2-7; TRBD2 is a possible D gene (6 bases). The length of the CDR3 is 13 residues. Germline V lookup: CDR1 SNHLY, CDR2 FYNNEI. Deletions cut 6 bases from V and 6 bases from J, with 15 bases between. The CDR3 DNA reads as TGTGCCAGCAGGTTAGTCGAGGGAGGCGAGCAGTACTTC. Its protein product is CASRLVEGGEQYF.